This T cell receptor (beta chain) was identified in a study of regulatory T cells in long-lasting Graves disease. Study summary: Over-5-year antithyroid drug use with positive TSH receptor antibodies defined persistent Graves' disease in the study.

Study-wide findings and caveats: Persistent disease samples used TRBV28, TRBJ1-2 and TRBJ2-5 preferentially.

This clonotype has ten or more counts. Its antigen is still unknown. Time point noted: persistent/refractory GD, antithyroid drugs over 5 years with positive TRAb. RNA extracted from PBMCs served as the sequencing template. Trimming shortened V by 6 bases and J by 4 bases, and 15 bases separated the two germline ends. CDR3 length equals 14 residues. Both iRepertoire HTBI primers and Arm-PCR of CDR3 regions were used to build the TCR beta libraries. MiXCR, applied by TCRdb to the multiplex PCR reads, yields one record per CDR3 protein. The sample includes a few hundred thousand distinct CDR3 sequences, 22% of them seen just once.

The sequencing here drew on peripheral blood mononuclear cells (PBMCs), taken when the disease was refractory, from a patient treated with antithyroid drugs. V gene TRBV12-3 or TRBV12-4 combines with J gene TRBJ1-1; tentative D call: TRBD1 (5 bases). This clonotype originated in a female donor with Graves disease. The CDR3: CASSRAGRATEAFF. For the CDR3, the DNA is TGTGCCAGCAGCAGGGCGGGTAGAGCCACTGAAGCTTTCTTT.